Following are 19 T cell receptor beta chains from one sample sequenced in a study of regulatory T cells in long-lasting Graves disease (dated by TCRdb to the early 2020s). This sample's time point label indicates: newly diagnosed GD, antithyroid drugs for less than 3 months. For both TCR sequencing and RNA sequencing, RNA was extracted from PBMCs using TRIzol. Library preparation was by multiplex PCR. Data came from an Illumina HiSeq 4000. TCR beta libraries were built with iRepertoire HTBI primers and Arm-PCR amplification of CDR3 regions. Through fastp at Q25 and MiXCR, TCRdb rebuilt clones from the public reads, retaining in-frame beta chains. Duplicate CDR3 protein sequences are folded into a single record with the most common DNA and genes. In all, the sample holds about 620,000 distinct CDR3 sequences, and roughly 15% of those were seen once. More than 15% of the sample goes to the ten largest clones.

These records were also assigned to another study, of T cells in Graves' hyperthyroidism and ophthalmopathy.

The input for sequencing was peripheral blood mononuclear cells (PBMCs), taken at new diagnosis, from a patient treated with antithyroid drugs. These receptor sequences come from a woman in her 30s with Graves disease. Donor details come from another sample of the same person, matched by shared clones.

The chain is built from TRBV5-1 and TRBJ2-5; TRBD1 aligns across 7 bases. The CDR3 consists of 12 residues. CDR1 is SGHRS and CDR2 is YFSETQ in the germline V gene. J lost 5 bases, V lost 9 bases, and 7 bases had no gene match. The CDR3 DNA follows: TGCGCCACCTGGGACAGCGTTGAGACCCAGTACTTC. This codes for CATWDSVETQYF.

In its sample, this clonotype was seen a few times. The chain is built from TRBV6-5 and TRBJ2-7; D is ambiguous. The CDR3 has 13 residues. CDR1 is MNHEY and CDR2 is SVGAGI in the germline V gene. The ends were cut back, 0 bases at V and 3 bases at J, with 6 bases in the middle. The CDR3, as DNA: TGTGCCAGCAGTTACTCAGGGATCTACGAGCAGTACTTC. Translation gives CASSYSGIYEQYF.

This clonotype was found a few times. This sequence joins TRBV24-1 and TRBJ2-1; 11 bases align to TRBD2. V lost 3 bases to trimming and J lost 2 bases; unmatched junction nucleotides: 2. This CDR3 comprises 16 residues. Per germline, CDR1 KGHDR and CDR2 SFDVKD. The CDR3 nucleotides are TGTGCCACCAGTGATGGGGGACTAGCGGCCTACAATGAGCAGTTCTTC. Translated, it gives CATSDGGLAAYNEQFF.

This clonotype has at least ten counts. V gene TRBV9 combines with J gene TRBJ1-1; no firm D call. The V end lost 4 bases, the J end lost 4 bases, and 11 bases lay between the germline ends. The CDR3 is 13 amino acids. CDR1 is SGDLS, CDR2 YYNGEE, per germline. The CDR3 here is CASSSPIGTEAFF. The CDR3 region has the DNA TGTGCCAGCAGCTCACCGATTGGCACTGAAGCTTTCTTT.

This chain connects TRBV5-1 to TRBJ2-2, with TRBD2 matching over 7 bases. Germline CDR1 reads SGHRS; CDR2 reads YFSETQ. V dropped 5 bases and J dropped 4; count of bases not matched to a gene: 11. CDR3 size: 16 residues. CDR3 protein: CASSWGGTSVTGELFF. The CDR3 DNA sequence: TGCGCCAGCAGTTGGGGGGGGACGAGTGTCACCGGGGAGCTGTTTTTT.

Turning to this clonotype: A much larger clone sits a single nucleotide away, making a read error possible. This chain uses TRBV3-1 with TRBJ1-1, with D unclear. Looked up from germline, CDR1 is LGHDT and CDR2 is YNNKEL (reference sequence). The CDR3 covers 13 residues. The CDR3 DNA follows: TGTGCCAGCAGCCAAGTTTATACGTCTGAAGCTCTCTTT. Translating it yields CASSQVYTSEALF.

In this sample, this clonotype turned up many times. The rearrangement uses TRBV6-1 and TRBJ1-5; D gene ambiguous. The CDR3 loop spans 15 amino acids. CDR1 and CDR2 (germline): MNHNS, SASEGT. Trimming stripped 4 bases from V and 0 bases from J, with 10 bases between. CDR3 residues: CASSVGRPSNQPQHF. CDR3 bases: TGTGCCAGCAGTGTCGGCAGGCCTAGCAATCAGCCCCAGCATTTT.

This clonotype was picked up a small number of times. CDR3 protein: CASSVRGDLANYGYTF. The CDR3 DNA reads as TGTGCCAGCAGTGTTAGGGGAGACTTGGCTAACTATGGCTACACCTTC. The gene calls are TRBV6-1 and TRBJ1-2, with TRBD1 as a possible D gene (5 bases). With 4 bases removed from V and 0 bases from J, the gap between germline ends came to 15 bases. Germline V gene sequence: CDR1 MNHNS, CDR2 SASEGT. The CDR3 sequence is 16 residues long.

This clonotype was seen ten or more times. The rearrangement uses TRBV28 and TRBJ1-2, with D tentatively TRBD1 (6 bases). CDR1 MDHEN and CDR2 SYDVKM come from the germline V gene. The length of the CDR3 is 14 residues. V was trimmed by 3 bases and J by 7 bases, leaving 15 bases between them. CDR3 sequence reads: CASSFFLGGSGYTF. CDR3 in DNA: TGTGCCAGCAGTTTTTTTTTGGGGGGCTCTGGCTACACCTTC.

At least ten counts were recorded for this clonotype. This chain connects TRBV20-1 to TRBJ2-7; possible D gene TRBD1, 6 bases. From germline, CDR1 is DFQATT and CDR2 SNEGSKA (reference sequence). The germline V and J ends were trimmed by 7 bases and 5 bases, with 15 bases remaining between them. The CDR3 totals 12 residues. The CDR3 DNA is TGCAGTGTCCATTCAGGGGTGGACGAGCAGTACTTC. Protein sequence: CSVHSGVDEQYF.

The chain employs TRBV28 and TRBJ1-6; D ambiguous. Germline CDR1 reads MDHEN; CDR2 reads SYDVKM. The CDR3 runs 13 residues. The V end was cut by 5 bases, the J end by 7 bases, with 9 bases between. CDR3: CASSPRHNSPLHF. CDR3 nucleotide sequence: TGTGCCAGCAGTCCCCGACACAATTCACCCCTCCACTTT.

Points on this clonotype: As the CDR3 is not closed by the conserved phenylalanine or tryptophan, this likely results from a read error. The rearrangement links TRBV5-5 to TRBJ1-5; D is possibly TRBD1 (5 bases). The V and J ends lost 0 bases and 1 base respectively, with 5 bases between them. CDR3 length: 14 residues. Germline CDR1 is SGHKS and CDR2 is YYEKEE (reference sequence). The CDR3 loop is CASSLAGSNQPQHL. The CDR3 DNA sequence: TGTGCCAGCAGCTTGGCAGGGAGCAATCAGCCCCAGCATTTG.

This clonotype was observed a few times. The chain combines TRBV2 with TRBJ1-1; maybe TRBD1 (5 bases). CDR3 length: 15 amino acids. Trimming shortened V by 6 bases and J by 1 base, and 15 bases separated the two germline ends. Germline V gives CDR1 SNHLY, CDR2 FYNNEI. CDR3 sequence reads: CASRGPALTNTEAFF. CDR3 in DNA: TGTGCCAGCAGGGGGCCAGCTCTAACGAACACTGAAGCTTTCTTT.

This clonotype was picked up a small number of times. CDR3 region: CASSPLQAMNTEAFF. CDR3 in DNA: TGTGCCAGCTCACCACTTCAGGCCATGAACACTGAAGCTTTCTTT. The V and J genes are TRBV18 and TRBJ1-1; no definite D call. The germline V gene has CDR1 KGHSH and CDR2 LQKENI. The CDR3 contains 15 residues. Trimming shortened V by 1 base and J by 0 bases, and 9 bases separated the two germline ends.

This sequence joins TRBV18 and TRBJ1-4, with TRBD1 matching over 7 bases. Germline lookup yields CDR1 KGHSH and CDR2 LQKENI. This CDR3 is 12 amino acids long. Trimming cost V 5 bases and J 13 bases; bases outside gene matches: 7. The CDR3 protein is CASSTYRGGLFF. The CDR3 bases are TGTGCCAGCTCAACTTACAGGGGTGGACTGTTTTTT. Drawing the rest from reference TRBV18 and TRBJ1-4, the complete variable domain is NAGVMQNPRHLVRRRGQEARLRCSPMKGHSHVYWYRQLPEEGLKFMVYLQKENIIDESGMPKERFSAEFPKEGPSILRIQQVVRGDSAAYFCASSTYRGGLFFGSGTQLSVL.

This clonotype has a handful of counts. The chain combines TRBV18 with TRBJ1-2; 11 nucleotides match TRBD1. After removal of 3 bases from V and 4 bases from J, the junction contained 7 bases not matched to a gene. Germline assignment: CDR1 KGHSH and CDR2 LQKENI. The CDR3 runs to 16 residues. The CDR3 DNA is TGTGCCAGCTCACCTCCGGGACAGGGGGAAGCCTATGGCTACACCTTC. It yields the protein CASSPPGQGEAYGYTF.

This clonotype showed up many times. The chain uses TRBV28 and TRBJ2-1, with D unclear. Germline V CDR1 and CDR2: MDHEN, SYDVKM. The CDR3 is 17 amino acids. Between the trimmed V and J ends, which lost 3 bases and 7 bases, there was a span of 22 bases. This chain's CDR3 is CASSFRGVGPSGNEQFF. The CDR3, as DNA: TGTGCCAGCAGTTTTAGAGGTGTCGGTCCATCAGGAAATGAGCAGTTCTTC.

The chain recombines TRBV29-1 with TRBJ2-3; TRBD1 matches at 9 bases. CDR3 length: 15 amino acids. Trimming removed 5 bases from V and 1 base from J; junction bases left unmatched: 7. CDR1 is SQVTM, CDR2 ANQGSEA, per germline. The CDR3 protein is CSVTTGGAGTDTQYF. CDR3 DNA: TGCAGCGTTACCACAGGGGGCGCAGGCACAGATACGCAGTATTTT.

The chain recombines TRBV7-2 with TRBJ2-7; tentative D call: TRBD1 (7 bases). The CDR3 runs to 16 residues. Deletions cut 5 bases from V and 1 base from J, with 18 bases between. Germline CDR1 and CDR2: SGHTA and FQGNSA. The CDR3 loop is CASSPLAGQTSYEQYF. The CDR3 DNA reads as TGTGCCAGCAGCCCCCTGGCGGGACAGACATCCTACGAGCAGTACTTC.